The clone carrying this T cell receptor (beta chain) was detected many times. What it binds is unknown. These data originate in a study of glioma-infiltrating T cells. Broader study findings: CDR3 overlap between tissue and blood was very small. Tissue-blood divergence was below expectation in non-neoplastic patients, above in gliomas.

Amplification of TCR alpha and beta CDR3 regions from RNA used iRepertoire nested multiplex PCR. For one-step reverse transcription and amplification, about 90-400 ng of tissue mRNA or PBMC total RNA was used. TCRdb independently ran MiXCR on the multiplex PCR reads; one entry per CDR3 protein. In the table there are about 89,000 distinct CDR3 sequences, approximately 22% of which are singletons. There are 17 residues in the CDR3. The germline V gene encodes CDR1 MNHNS and CDR2 SASEGT. V lost 4 bases, J lost 0 bases, and 3 bases stayed unmatched. The TCR was taken from a human donor with low-grade glioma or glioblastoma, undergoing nonglioma brain surgery, or in good health (not recorded which). Sequences were obtained from glioma tissue, nonneoplastic brain tissue, or PBMCs (not recorded which). The chain joins TRBV6-1 to TRBJ2-1; 13 bases agree with TRBD2. The CDR3 DNA is TGTGCCAGCAGTGCTGGGACTAGCGGGACCTCCTACAATGAGCAGTTCTTC. Translation gives CASSAGTSGTSYNEQFF.